Given below is one T cell receptor (beta chain) in context. The CDR3 totals 16 residues. Trimming left V 3 bases short and J 3 bases short, with 16 bases between. Per the germline V gene, CDR1 is SEHNR and CDR2 is FQNEAQ (reference sequence). Sequenced by immunoSEQ multiplex PCR; TCRdb stores in-frame clones only, minus some. The top ten clones hold roughly 0.26% of a sample with tens of thousands of clones, roughly 94% of them seen once. These data come from a study of technical replicates of blood from a few donors. The chain has TRBV7-9 and TRBJ2-3, with D tentatively TRBD2 (5 bases). This receptor was identified in a human donor in good health. The sample was T cells isolated from PBMCs. The CDR3 here is CASSLIGPGITDTQYF. The CDR3 DNA reads as TGTGCCAGCAGCTTGATCGGGCCGGGGATTACAGATACGCAGTATTTT.